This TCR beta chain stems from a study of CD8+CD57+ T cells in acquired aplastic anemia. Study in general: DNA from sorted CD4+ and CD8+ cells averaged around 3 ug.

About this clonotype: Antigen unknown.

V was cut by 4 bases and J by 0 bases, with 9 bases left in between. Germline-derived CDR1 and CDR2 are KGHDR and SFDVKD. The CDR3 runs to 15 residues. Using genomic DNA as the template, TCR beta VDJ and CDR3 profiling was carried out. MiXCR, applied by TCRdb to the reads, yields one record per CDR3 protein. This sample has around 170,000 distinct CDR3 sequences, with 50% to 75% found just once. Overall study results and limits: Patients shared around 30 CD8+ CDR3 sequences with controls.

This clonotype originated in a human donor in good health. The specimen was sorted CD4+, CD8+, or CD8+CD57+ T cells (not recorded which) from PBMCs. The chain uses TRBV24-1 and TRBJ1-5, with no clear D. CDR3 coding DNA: TGTGCCACCAGTGACGCAGAGACTAGCAATCAGCCCCAGCATTTT. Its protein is CATSDAETSNQPQHF.